The entry below gives a single TCR beta chain sequence along with its context. What it recognizes is unknown. These data are taken from a study of lymphopenia after photon versus proton radiotherapy. Findings and limits, study-wide: Oligoclonal CD8+ Temra expansion after nadir drove photon patients' diversity drop. Better survival with proton therapy was suggested as possible, not demonstrated. A bigger post-nadir fall in TCR diversity correlated inversely with survival time in deceased patients. Photon-treated patients lost naive T cells and TCR diversity; proton-treated stayed stable.

From germline, CDR1 is SGHRS and CDR2 YFSETQ. The CDR3 is 15 amino acids. The ends were cut back, 2 bases at V and 4 bases at J, with 12 bases in the middle. The table came from immunoSEQ multiplex PCR; TCRdb's copy has only in-frame clones and leaves some out. In the table there are 30,000 to 45,000 clones, approximately 81% of which are singletons. V is TRBV5-1 and J is TRBJ1-4, with D tentatively TRBD1 (5 bases). This sequence originates from a man over 45 with gastric cancer. This specimen consisted of peripheral blood, obtained from a patient treated with photon-based radiotherapy. As DNA, the CDR3 is TGCGCCAGCAGCTTACCTGACAGCTATAATGAAAAACTGTTTTTT. Amino acids: CASSLPDSYNEKLFF. Full variable domain (rest looked up from reference TRBV5-1 and TRBJ1-4): KAGVTQTPRYLIKTRGQQVTLSCSPISGHRSVSWYQQTPGQGLQFLFEYFSETQRNKGNFPGRFSGRQFSNSRSEMNVSTLELGDSALYLCASSLPDSYNEKLFFGSGTQLSVL.